This T cell receptor beta chain was sequenced in a study of cytomegalovirus exposure and HLA in healthy donors. Study observations and caveats: Sequencing artifact likely explains a cluster of highly shared sequence variants. An analysis done earlier found most TCR beta V segments productive about 87% or about 30% of the time.

PCR used 60 Vbeta primers and 13 Jbeta primers. This table comes from immunoSEQ multiplex PCR, and its TCRdb copy is limited to in-frame clones, with some not included. The sample carries 150,000 to 200,000 clones, around 83% recorded once. On this clone itself: The antigen remains unidentified.

Trimming stripped 2 bases from V and 2 bases from J, with 10 bases between. The germline gives CDR1 MNHNS, CDR2 SASEGT. There are 15 residues in the CDR3. This TCR derives from a girl aged 2-10 years in good health and CMV-seropositive. The gene calls are TRBV6-1 and TRBJ1-3; D remains ambiguous. The source material was PBMCs. The CDR3 sequence is CASSESGLPGNTIYF. CDR3 DNA sequence: TGTGCCAGCAGTGAATCTGGCCTCCCTGGAAACACCATATATTTT.